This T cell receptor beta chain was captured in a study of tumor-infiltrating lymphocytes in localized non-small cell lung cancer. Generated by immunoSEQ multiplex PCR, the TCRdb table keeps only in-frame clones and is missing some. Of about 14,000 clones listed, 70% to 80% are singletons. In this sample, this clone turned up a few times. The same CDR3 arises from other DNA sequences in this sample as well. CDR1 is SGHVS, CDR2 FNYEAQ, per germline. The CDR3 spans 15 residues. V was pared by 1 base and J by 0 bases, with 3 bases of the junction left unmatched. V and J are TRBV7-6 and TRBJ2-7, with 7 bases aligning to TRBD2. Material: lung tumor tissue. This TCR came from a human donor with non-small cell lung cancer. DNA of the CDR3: TGTGCCAGCAGCTTAGGGCTAGCGGCCTCCTACGAGCAGTACTTC. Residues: CASSLGLAASYEQYF. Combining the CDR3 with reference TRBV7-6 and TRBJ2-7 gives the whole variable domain GAGVSQSPRYKVTKRGQDVALRCDPISGHVSLYWYRQALGQGPEFLTYFNYEAQQDKSGLPNDRFSAERPEGSISTLTIQRTEQRDSAMYRCASSLGLAASYEQYFGPGTRLTVT.